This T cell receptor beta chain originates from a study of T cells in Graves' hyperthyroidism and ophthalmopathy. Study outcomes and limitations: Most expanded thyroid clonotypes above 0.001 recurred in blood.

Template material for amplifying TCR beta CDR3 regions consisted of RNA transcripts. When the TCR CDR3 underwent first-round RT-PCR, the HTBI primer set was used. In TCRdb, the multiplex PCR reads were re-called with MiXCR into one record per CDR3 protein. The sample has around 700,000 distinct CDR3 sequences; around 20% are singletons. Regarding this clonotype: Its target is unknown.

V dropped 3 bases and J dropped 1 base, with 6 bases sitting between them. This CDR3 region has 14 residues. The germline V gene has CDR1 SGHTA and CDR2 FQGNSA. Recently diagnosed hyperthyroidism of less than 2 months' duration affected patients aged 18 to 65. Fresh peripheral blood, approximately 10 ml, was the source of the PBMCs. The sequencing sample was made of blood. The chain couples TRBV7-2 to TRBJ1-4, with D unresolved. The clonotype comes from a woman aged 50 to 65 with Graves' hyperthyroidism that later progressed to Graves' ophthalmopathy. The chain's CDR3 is CASSFAGTNEKLFF. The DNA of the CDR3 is TGTGCCAGCAGCTTTGCAGGAACTAATGAAAAACTGTTTTTT.